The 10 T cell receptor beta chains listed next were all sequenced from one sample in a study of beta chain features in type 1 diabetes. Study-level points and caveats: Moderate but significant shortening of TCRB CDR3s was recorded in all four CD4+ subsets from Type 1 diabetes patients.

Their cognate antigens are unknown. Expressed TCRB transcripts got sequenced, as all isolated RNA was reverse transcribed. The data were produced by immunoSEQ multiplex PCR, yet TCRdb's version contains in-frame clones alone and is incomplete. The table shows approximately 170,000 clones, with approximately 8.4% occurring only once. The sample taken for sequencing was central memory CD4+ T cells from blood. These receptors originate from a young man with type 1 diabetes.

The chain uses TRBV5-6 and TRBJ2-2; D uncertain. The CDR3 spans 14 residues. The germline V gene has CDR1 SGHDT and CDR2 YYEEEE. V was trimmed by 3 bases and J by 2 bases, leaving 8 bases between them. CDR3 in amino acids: CASSSTLNTGELFF. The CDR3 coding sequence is TGTGCCAGCAGCTCGACATTAAACACCGGGGAGCTGTTTTTT.

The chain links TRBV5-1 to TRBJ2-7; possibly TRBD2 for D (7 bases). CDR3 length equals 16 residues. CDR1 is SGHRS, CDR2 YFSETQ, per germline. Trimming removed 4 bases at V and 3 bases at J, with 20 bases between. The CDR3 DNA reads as TGCGCCAGCAGCCTCCAAGTTGCGGGGGCCTTCTACGAGCAGTACTTC. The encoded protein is CASSLQVAGAFYEQYF.

CDR3 sequence reads: CASSYSRLFNSPLHF. The CDR3 region has the DNA TGTGCCAGCAGTTACTCGAGGTTGTTTAATTCACCCCTCCACTTT. V is TRBV6-5 and J is TRBJ1-6, with D hard to call. Germline V lookup: CDR1 MNHEY, CDR2 SVGAGI. Between the trimmed V and J ends, which lost 0 bases and 6 bases, there was a span of 9 bases. The CDR3 loop spans 15 amino acids.

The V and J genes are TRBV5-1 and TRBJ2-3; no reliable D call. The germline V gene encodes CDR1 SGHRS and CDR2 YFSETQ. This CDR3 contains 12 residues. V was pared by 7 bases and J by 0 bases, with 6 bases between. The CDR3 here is CASQASTDTQYF. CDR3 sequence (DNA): TGCGCCAGCCAGGCTAGCACAGATACGCAGTATTTT.

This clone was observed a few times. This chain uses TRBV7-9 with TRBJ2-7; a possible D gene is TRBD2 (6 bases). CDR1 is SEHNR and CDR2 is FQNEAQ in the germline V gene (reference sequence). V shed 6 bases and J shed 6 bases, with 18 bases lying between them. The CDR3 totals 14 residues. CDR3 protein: CASSHRENPSEQYF. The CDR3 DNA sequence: TGTGCCAGCAGTCATCGGGAGAACCCCTCCGAGCAGTACTTC. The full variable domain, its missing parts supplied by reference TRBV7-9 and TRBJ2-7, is DTGVSQNPRHKITKRGQNVTFRCDPISEHNRLYWYRQTLGQGPEFLTYFQNEAQLEKSRLLSDRFSAERPKGSFSTLEIQRTEQGDSAMYLCASSHRENPSEQYFGPGTRLTVT.

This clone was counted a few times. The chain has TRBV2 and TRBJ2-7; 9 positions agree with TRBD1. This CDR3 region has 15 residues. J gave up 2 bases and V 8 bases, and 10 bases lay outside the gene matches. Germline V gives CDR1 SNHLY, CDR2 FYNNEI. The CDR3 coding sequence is TGTGCCAGCGGAATGGGGACAGGGATCACCTACGAGCAGTACTTC. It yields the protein CASGMGTGITYEQYF.

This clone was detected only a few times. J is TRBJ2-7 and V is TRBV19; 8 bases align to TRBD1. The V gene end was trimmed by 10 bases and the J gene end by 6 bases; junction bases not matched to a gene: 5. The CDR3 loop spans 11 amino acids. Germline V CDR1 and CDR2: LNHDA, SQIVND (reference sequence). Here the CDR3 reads CATSDRAEQYF. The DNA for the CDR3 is TGTGCCACCTCGGACAGGGCCGAGCAGTACTTC. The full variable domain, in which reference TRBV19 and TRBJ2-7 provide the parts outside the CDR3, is DGGITQSPKYLFRKEGQNVTLSCEQNLNHDAMYWYRQDPGQGLRLIYYSQIVNDFQKGDIAEGYSVSREKKESFPLTVTSAQKNPTAFYLCATSDRAEQYFGPGTRLTVT.

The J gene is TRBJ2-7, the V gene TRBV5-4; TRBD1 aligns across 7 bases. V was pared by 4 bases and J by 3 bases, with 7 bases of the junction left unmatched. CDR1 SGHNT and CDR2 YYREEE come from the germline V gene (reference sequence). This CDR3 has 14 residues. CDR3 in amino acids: CASSRETGDYEQYF. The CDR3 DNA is TGTGCCAGCAGCCGGGAAACAGGGGACTACGAGCAGTACTTC.

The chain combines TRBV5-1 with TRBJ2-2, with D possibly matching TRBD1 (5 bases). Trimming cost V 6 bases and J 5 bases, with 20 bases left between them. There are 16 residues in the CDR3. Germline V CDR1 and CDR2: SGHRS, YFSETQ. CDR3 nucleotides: TGCGCCAGCAATGATAGGGGCCTCGGTGGGACCGGGGAGCTGTTTTTT. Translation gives CASNDRGLGGTGELFF.

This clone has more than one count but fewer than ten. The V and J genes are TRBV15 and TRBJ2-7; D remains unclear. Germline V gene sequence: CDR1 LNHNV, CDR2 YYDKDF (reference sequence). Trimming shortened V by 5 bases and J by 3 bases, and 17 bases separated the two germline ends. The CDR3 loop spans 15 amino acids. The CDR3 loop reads CATSAGLYLGYEQYF. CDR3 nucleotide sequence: TGTGCCACCAGCGCTGGGCTCTATTTGGGCTACGAGCAGTACTTC.